These T cell receptor beta chains were read from a single sample in a study of T cell responses to AZD1222 COVID-19 vaccine. This table comes from immunoSEQ multiplex PCR, and its TCRdb copy is limited to in-frame clones, with some not included. The sample carries roughly 140,000 clones, approximately 88% recorded once. Specimen: peripheral blood, collected on day 0 of AZD1222 vaccination. The receptor source for this set is an adult in good health. Each CDR3 is given with its conserved first and last residue. Fields, in order: J gene, D gene, clone size, V gene, CDR3 protein, CDR3 DNA. The D gene is left open where the match is weak. Only part of the rows carry a size: once, few, many, or a class if the clone is expanded.

>TRBJ2-7|NA|NA|TRBV5-8
CASSDIGGSYEQYF
TGTGCCAGCAGCGACATTGGGGGCTCCTACGAGCAGTACTTC
>TRBJ2-1|NA|NA|TRBV18
CASSPMNRVGDNEQFF
TGTGCCAGCTCCCCAATGAACAGGGTAGGGGACAATGAGCAGTTCTTC
>TRBJ1-2|TRBD1|NA|TRBV18
CASSGGTGMYGYTF
TGTGCCAGCTCGGGCGGGACAGGGATGTATGGCTACACCTTC
>TRBJ2-5|TRBD2|NA|TRBV29-1
CSARLGGGQETQYF
TGCAGCGCCCGCCTGGGGGGGGGCCAAGAGACCCAGTACTTC
>TRBJ1-3|NA|NA|TRBV3-1/TRBV3-2
CASSRRQVISGNTIYF
TGTGCCAGCAGCCGACGACAGGTTATTTCTGGAAACACCATATATTTT
>TRBJ2-1|TRBD1|NA|TRBV24-1
CASRKGFGTDNEQFF
TGTGCCTCTCGGAAGGGGTTCGGGACAGACAATGAGCAGTTCTTC
>TRBJ1-1|NA|few|TRBV5-1
CASSLVRASMNTEAFF
TGCGCCAGCAGCTTGGTACGGGCTTCCATGAACACTGAAGCTTTCTTT
>TRBJ1-2|NA|NA|TRBV6-1
CASSEAVVRGLLGYTF
TGTGCCAGCAGTGAAGCGGTGGTTCGGGGCCTACTAGGCTACACCTTC
>TRBJ2-1|NA|NA|TRBV5-1
CASSPAPGSYNEQFF
TGCGCCAGCAGCCCGGCCCCCGGCAGTTACAATGAGCAGTTCTTC
>TRBJ2-3|NA|NA|TRBV19
CASSLGTVGGPGDTQYF
TGTGCCAGTAGTCTGGGGACAGTCGGGGGGCCGGGAGATACGCAGTATTTT
>TRBJ1-2|NA|few|TRBV9
CASSPAGDNYGYTF
TGTGCCAGCAGCCCCGCCGGGGATAACTATGGCTACACCTTC
>TRBJ2-1|NA|NA|TRBV5-8
CASSLGGSTYNEQFF
TGTGCCAGCAGCTTGGGAGGGAGCACCTACAATGAGCAGTTCTTC
>TRBJ1-2|TRBD1|NA|TRBV18
CASSPDREGTGYTF
TGTGCCAGCTCCCCGGACAGGGAAGGGACCGGCTACACCTTC
>TRBJ1-3|NA|NA|TRBV27
CASSRARGGNTIYF
TGTGCCAGTTCACGGGCCCGGGGAGGAAACACCATATATTTT
>TRBJ1-2|NA|NA|TRBV28
CASSLWRGSGYGYTF
TGTGCCAGCAGTTTATGGCGGGGCTCAGGCTATGGCTACACCTTC
>TRBJ1-4|NA|once|TRBV4-3
CASSRGLEGEKLFF
TGCGCCAGCAGCCGAGGACTCGAAGGGGAAAAACTGTTTTTT
>TRBJ1-2|NA|NA|TRBV7-8
CASSGRLGSNYGYTF
TGTGCCAGCAGCGGCAGGCTGGGTTCCAACTATGGCTACACCTTC
>TRBJ1-5|NA|NA|TRBV7-2
CASSSGRDQPQHF
TGTGCCAGCAGCTCCGGGAGGGATCAGCCCCAGCATTTT
>TRBJ2-3|NA|NA|TRBV28
CASSLRFNTQYF
TGTGCCAGCAGTTTAAGGTTTAATACGCAGTATTTT
>TRBJ1-1|TRBD1|NA|TRBV19
CASSRDRREAGTEAFF
TGTGCCAGTAGTAGGGACAGGAGAGAGGCTGGCACTGAAGCTTTCTTT
>TRBJ1-1|TRBD1|NA|TRBV5-1
CASSWDRANTEAFF
TGCGCCAGCAGCTGGGACAGGGCCAACACTGAAGCTTTCTTT
>TRBJ1-2|TRBD1|NA|TRBV7-6
CASSTGVGYTF
TGTGCCAGCTCAACAGGGGTAGGCTACACCTTC
>TRBJ1-2|NA|NA|TRBV7-2
CASSLGTVSYGYTF
TGTGCCAGCAGCTTAGGGACAGTGAGCTATGGCTACACCTTC
>TRBJ2-5|NA|NA|TRBV5-5
CASSLTTTVGAETQYF
TGTGCCAGCAGCTTGACCACGACAGTGGGGGCTGAGACCCAGTACTTC
>TRBJ1-2|TRBD1|NA|TRBV12-5
CASGDRAALYGYTF
TGTGCTAGTGGCGACAGGGCGGCTCTTTATGGCTACACCTTC
>TRBJ2-1|NA|NA|TRBV5-4
CASTPRGSNYNEQFF
TGTGCCAGCACTCCACGGGGATCCAACTACAATGAGCAGTTCTTC
>TRBJ2-1|TRBD1|NA|TRBV11-2
CASSLARTITGGENEQFF
TGTGCCAGCAGCTTAGCCCGGACTATTACAGGGGGAGAGAATGAGCAGTTCTTC
>TRBJ2-7|NA|NA|TRBV7-8
CASSLTYEQYF
TGTGCCAGCAGCTTAACCTACGAGCAGTACTTC
>TRBJ1-2|TRBD1|NA|TRBV4-1
CASSQTTGERGRGGYTF
TGCGCCAGCAGCCAAACTACAGGGGAACGGGGCCGGGGTGGCTACACCTTC